These 32 T cell receptor beta chains share one sample of origin, sequenced in a study of T-cell reconstitution after alpha-beta-depleted transplantation in children (dated by TCRdb to the mid-2010s). The treatment or condition label on this specimen signifies: allogeneic hematopoietic cell transplantation with graft depleted of TCRalphabeta T cells and CD19 B cells. The library was prepared using PCR. Sequencing was performed on an Illumina HiSeq 2500. TCR library preparation used molecular barcoding, with unique molecular identifiers applied to normalize quantification of the TCRbeta repertoire. Starting from the raw public reads, TCRdb applied fastp trimming at Q25, assembled clones with MiXCR and retained in-frame beta chains. Every entry covers one CDR3 protein and lists the most common genes and DNA from its rows. The sample yields approximately 210,000 distinct CDR3 sequences; roughly 15% were counted once. In total, the top ten clones hold 35% to 50% of the sample.

Specimen: PBMCs, mostly from graft donor cells, collected 360 days after TCRalphabeta/CD19-depleted stem cell transplant. The source is a male patient aged 2 to 9 who had a stem cell transplant for acute lymphoblastic leukemia, so the T cells may come from the graft donor.

This clonotype was counted only a few times. The chain has TRBV28 and TRBJ2-6, with 7 bases that match TRBD1. The CDR3 length is 15 residues. Germline assignment: CDR1 MDHEN and CDR2 SYDVKM. The V segment lost 4 bases and the J segment 3 bases; nucleotides outside the gene matches: 3. The CDR3, as DNA: TGTGCCAGCAGTTACACAGGGGTTGGGGCCAACGTCCTGACTTTC. Translated: CASSYTGVGANVLTF. Full variable domain (rest looked up from reference TRBV28 and TRBJ2-6): DVKVTQSSRYLVKRTGEKVFLECVQDMDHENMFWYRQDPGLGLRLIYFSYDVKMKEKGDIPEGYSVSREKKERFSLILESASTNQTSMYLCASSYTGVGANVLTFGAGSRLTVL.

Many counts were recorded for this clonotype. V gene TRBV5-1 combines with J gene TRBJ2-1; 9 nucleotides align to TRBD1. Trimming took 0 bases from V and 4 from J; bases not matched to a gene: 2. Germline lookup yields CDR1 SGHRS and CDR2 YFSETQ. There are 15 residues in the CDR3. The CDR3 loop is CASSLVGQGYNEQFF. The CDR3 nucleotides are TGCGCCAGCAGCTTGGTCGGACAGGGGTACAATGAGCAGTTCTTC.

This clonotype was detected ten times or more. The chain recombines TRBV6-5 with TRBJ2-1; TRBD1 agrees at 11 bases. The CDR3 consists of 15 residues. Per germline, CDR1 MNHEY and CDR2 SVGAGI. V lost 2 bases and J lost 6; bases outside the gene matches: 3. In DNA, the CDR3 is TGTGCCAGCAGTTACACCGGGACAGGGGGCAATGAGCAGTTCTTC. It translates to CASSYTGTGGNEQFF.

Many counts were recorded for this clonotype. The chain joins TRBV4-2 to TRBJ1-1, with D uncertain. The CDR3 has 14 residues. The germline CDR1 and CDR2 sequences are LGHNA and YNFKEQ. V lost 4 bases and J 1 base, leaving 10 bases between the germline ends. CDR3 DNA: TGTGCCAGCAGCCGGTATTACGGGAACACTGAAGCTTTCTTT. Its translation is CASSRYYGNTEAFF.

This clonotype was seen a handful of times. The J gene is TRBJ2-1, the V gene TRBV19; 9 bases fit TRBD1. The CDR3 totals 13 residues. The V gene's germline CDR1 is LNHDA and CDR2 SQIVND (reference sequence). V trimming: 8 bases; J trimming: 6 bases; junction bases outside the gene matches: 5. CDR3 sequence (DNA): TGTGCCAGTCAGACGACAGGGGGCAATGAGCAGTTCTTC. It translates to CASQTTGGNEQFF. The whole variable domain, filled in from reference TRBV19 and TRBJ2-1, reads DGGITQSPKYLFRKEGQNVTLSCEQNLNHDAMYWYRQDPGQGLRLIYYSQIVNDFQKGDIAEGYSVSREKKESFPLTVTSAQKNPTAFYLCASQTTGGNEQFFGPGTRLTVL.

As to this clonotype: A much larger clone differs from this one at a single base, so this may be a read error. This chain links TRBV7-2 with TRBJ2-3; D remains unclear. Germline loops: CDR1 SGHTA, CDR2 FQGNSA. This CDR3 region has 13 residues. V lost 1 base and J 4 bases, leaving 6 bases between the germline ends. The CDR3 loop reads CASSLVGSDTQYF. DNA for the CDR3: TGTGCCAGCAGCTTAGTAGGGTCAGATACGCAGTATTTT. The complete variable domain, with remaining parts taken from reference TRBV7-2 and TRBJ2-3, reads GAGVSQSPSNKVTEKGKDVELRCDPISGHTALYWYRQSLGQGLEFLIYFQGNSAPDKSGLPSDRFSAERTGGSVSTLTIQRTQQEDSAVYLCASSLVGSDTQYFGPGTRLTVL.

This clonotype was seen a few times. This rearrangement joins TRBV7-9 to TRBJ1-1; possible D gene TRBD1, 6 bases. CDR1 is SEHNR and CDR2 is FQNEAQ in the germline V gene (reference sequence). The CDR3 is 16 amino acids. Trimming shortened V by 5 bases and J by 0 bases, and 16 bases separated the two germline ends. The CDR3 sequence: CASSPRETGLNTEAFF. The CDR3 DNA reads as TGTGCCAGCAGCCCTAGGGAGACAGGACTGAACACTGAAGCTTTCTTT.

The genes are TRBV6-1 and TRBJ1-3, with TRBD1 identical over 7 bases. Per the germline V gene, CDR1 is MNHNS and CDR2 is SASEGT. The CDR3 sequence is 13 residues long. V shed 6 bases, J shed 5 bases, and the junction held 4 bases outside the gene matches. DNA for the CDR3: TGTGCCAGCAGAGACAGGGTTAGAAACACCATATATTTT. Encoded protein: CASRDRVRNTIYF.

This clonotype came up a few times. CDR3 DNA sequence: TGTGCCAGCAGCTTAGGAGGACTAGCGGGGGCATACGAGCAGTACTTC. Translating it yields CASSLGGLAGAYEQYF. This chain connects TRBV7-7 to TRBJ2-7; 13 bases are shared with TRBD2. Germline CDR1 SSHAT, CDR2 FNYEAQ (reference sequence). V lost 1 base to trimming and J lost 4 bases; unmatched junction nucleotides: 4. The CDR3 runs 16 residues.

This clonotype was seen only a few times. This sequence joins TRBV3-1 and TRBJ2-7, with D perhaps matching TRBD1 or TRBD2 (5 bases each). Trimming shortened V by 2 bases and J by 4 bases, and 21 bases separated the two germline ends. CDR1 is LGHDT and CDR2 is YNNKEL in the germline V gene (reference sequence). This CDR3 is built from 17 residues. Here the CDR3 DNA reads TGTGCCAGCAGCCAATATAAGCCCACGGGGCGGAGATACGAGCAGTACTTC. Encoded protein: CASSQYKPTGRRYEQYF.

This chain joins TRBV6-5 and TRBJ2-1; D is possibly TRBD2 (5 bases). Germline values: CDR1 MNHEY, CDR2 SVGAGI. This CDR3 contains 14 residues. The V gene lost 0 bases and the J gene lost 8 bases, with 11 bases spanning the gap. CDR3 protein: CASSYSETGYEQFF. The CDR3 nucleotides are TGTGCCAGCAGTTACTCAGAGACGGGGTATGAGCAGTTCTTC.

This clonotype has more than one count but fewer than ten. This rearrangement joins TRBV20-1 to TRBJ2-1; 11 nucleotides align to TRBD2. The CDR3 loop spans 14 amino acids. The ends lost 4 bases at V and 5 bases at J; junction bases unmatched: 4. In germline, CDR1 is DFQATT, CDR2 SNEGSKA (reference sequence). CDR3 sequence reads: CSAITSGSHNEQFF. In DNA, the CDR3 is TGCAGTGCTATAACTAGCGGGAGCCACAATGAGCAGTTCTTC.

This clonotype has more than one count but fewer than ten. This chain links TRBV7-2 with TRBJ2-1; TRBD2 might be the D (5 bases). The V gene lost 6 bases and the J gene lost 0 bases, with 9 bases spanning the gap. The CDR3 is 14 amino acids. The germline CDR1 and CDR2 sequences are SGHTA and FQGNSA. The CDR3 protein is CASRSGSSYNEQFF. In DNA, the CDR3 is TGTGCCAGCAGGTCGGGGAGCTCCTACAATGAGCAGTTCTTC.

This clonotype was recorded a few times. The rearrangement uses TRBV18 and TRBJ2-3, with 8 bases lining up with TRBD1. The trim removed 4 bases at V and 2 bases at J, leaving 8 bases unmatched. The CDR3 spans 16 residues. Germline CDR1 is KGHSH and CDR2 is LQKENI. As DNA, the CDR3 is TGTGCCAGCTCACTAGGACAGGGTGGTATCACAGATACGCAGTATTTT. Protein: CASSLGQGGITDTQYF.

This clonotype showed up just a few times. The V call is TRBV12-3 or TRBV12-4, the J call TRBJ1-5, with D maybe TRBD1 (6 bases). The CDR3 is 14 amino acids. V shed 6 bases and J shed 4 bases, with 13 bases lying between them. CDR3 sequence (DNA): TGTGCCAGCAGACAACAGGGAACTAATCAGCCCCAGCATTTT. This codes for CASRQQGTNQPQHF.

The gene calls are TRBV14 and TRBJ2-7; D might be TRBD1 or TRBD2, each matching 5 bases. V lost 0 bases and J lost 5, with 20 bases in between. This CDR3 has 17 amino acids. Germline V gives CDR1 SGHDN, CDR2 FVKESK. CDR3 protein: CASSQDPRAAGWNEQYF. For the CDR3, the DNA is TGTGCCAGCAGCCAAGATCCCCGAGCGGCAGGGTGGAACGAGCAGTACTTC.

This clonotype has just a few counts. The CDR3 loop is CSAAPRTGTFTYEQYF. The DNA for the CDR3 is TGCAGTGCTGCTCCCCGGACAGGGACTTTTACCTACGAGCAGTACTTC. V and J are TRBV20-1 and TRBJ2-7; 8 nucleotides match TRBD1. There are 16 residues in the CDR3. Germline lookup yields CDR1 DFQATT and CDR2 SNEGSKA (reference sequence). Trimming cost V 5 bases and J 2 bases; bases outside gene matches: 14.

V and J are TRBV15 and TRBJ2-4; tentative D call: TRBD2 (5 bases). V was trimmed by 3 bases and J by 5 bases, leaving 14 bases between them. The CDR3 contains 15 residues. Germline assignment: CDR1 LNHNV and CDR2 YYDKDF (reference sequence). CDR3 sequence: CATSRLTTPQNIQYF. The CDR3 bases are TGTGCCACCAGCAGGTTGACTACGCCCCAAAACATTCAGTACTTC.

The sample holds a few counts of this clonotype. J is TRBJ2-3 and V is TRBV7-9; D may correspond to TRBD1 or TRBD2 (6 bases each). Germline CDR1 reads SEHNR; CDR2 reads FQNEAQ (reference sequence). The length of the CDR3 is 16 residues. V was pared by 2 bases and J by 2 bases, with 14 bases between. The CDR3 DNA reads TGTGCCAGCAGCTTAAACAGGGAGGAGGTCACAGATACGCAGTATTTT. It specifies CASSLNREEVTDTQYF.

J is TRBJ1-4 and V is TRBV12-3 or TRBV12-4, with 11 bases identical to TRBD1. After removal of 6 bases from V and 7 bases from J, the junction contained 4 bases not matched to a gene. The CDR3 has 14 amino acids. CDR3 coding DNA: TGTGCCAGCAGCCAGGGGACAGGGGGTGAAAAACTGTTTTTT. Translation gives CASSQGTGGEKLFF.

The rearrangement uses TRBV10-3 and TRBJ1-1; 9 positions match TRBD1. The germline CDR1 and CDR2 sequences are ENHRY and SYGVKD. The J segment lost 3 bases and the V segment lost 6 bases, leaving 5 bases of the junction unmatched. The CDR3 is 14 amino acids. DNA for the CDR3: TGTGCCATCAGGGCGGGACAGGGAGACACTGAAGCTTTCTTT. Translating gives CAIRAGQGDTEAFF.

The J gene is TRBJ2-7, the V gene TRBV4-3; no reliable D call. The CDR3 has 13 residues. The V end was cut by 0 bases, the J end by 6 bases, with 9 bases between. Germline-derived CDR1 and CDR2 are LGHNA and YSLEER. The CDR3 DNA sequence: TGCGCCAGCAGCCAAGAATGGATCTCCGAGCAGTACTTC. Translating gives CASSQEWISEQYF.

V gene TRBV4-1 combines with J gene TRBJ1-6; no clear D. In germline, CDR1 is MGHRA, CDR2 YSYEKL. The germline V and J ends were trimmed by 1 base and 7 bases, with 11 bases remaining between them. CDR3 length equals 15 residues. The CDR3 DNA follows: TGCGCCAGCAGCCAAGGGGCCACGGGGAATTCACCCCTCCACTTT. It yields the protein CASSQGATGNSPLHF.

In this sample, this clonotype turned up a few times. V usage is TRBV29-1 and J usage is TRBJ2-5; 12 bases are shared with TRBD1. V lost 6 bases and J lost 5; bases outside the gene matches: 4. CDR1 is SQVTM and CDR2 is ANQGSEA in the germline V gene. This CDR3 comprises 13 residues. The CDR3 spells CSVGDRGRETQYF. In DNA form, the CDR3 reads TGCAGCGTCGGGGACAGGGGGCGGGAGACCCAGTACTTC.

This clonotype was observed a few times. The genes are TRBV5-6 and TRBJ1-1, with D hard to call. Trimming took 4 bases from V and 4 from J, leaving 8 bases between them. The CDR3 runs to 12 residues. Germline V gene sequence: CDR1 SGHDT, CDR2 YYEEEE. CDR3 DNA: TGTGCCAGCAGCCTGGAGCGCACTGAAGCTTTCTTT. Translating gives CASSLERTEAFF.

In its sample, this clonotype was seen a few times. The chain employs TRBV24-1 and TRBJ2-3; TRBD1 aligns across 12 bases. Germline CDR1 is KGHDR and CDR2 is SFDVKD. J lost 6 bases, V lost 3 bases, and 6 bases had no gene match. This CDR3 has 16 amino acids. CDR3 in amino acids: CATSDPGGQGADTQYF. In DNA, the CDR3 is TGTGCCACCAGTGATCCGGGGGGACAGGGGGCGGATACGCAGTATTTT.

This clonotype was detected only a few times. This chain uses TRBV29-1 with TRBJ2-2; 8 nucleotides align to TRBD1. V was pared by 6 bases and J by 6 bases, with 3 bases of the junction left unmatched. Germline-derived CDR1 and CDR2 are SQVTM and ANQGSEA. This CDR3 has 12 amino acids. This chain's CDR3 is CSVLTGAGELFF. CDR3 in DNA: TGCAGCGTCTTGACAGGGGCCGGGGAGCTGTTTTTT.

V gene TRBV12-3 or TRBV12-4 combines with J gene TRBJ2-3; 9 positions match TRBD2. The CDR3 covers 15 residues. V lost 7 bases and J lost 4; bases outside the gene matches: 9. The chain's CDR3 is CASIMAGGPPDTQYF. The CDR3, as DNA: TGTGCCAGCATCATGGCGGGGGGGCCCCCAGATACGCAGTATTTT.

In this sample, this clonotype turned up many times. The V call is TRBV5-6, the J call TRBJ2-1, with 12 bases matching TRBD2. This CDR3 is built from 15 residues. V was clipped by 4 bases and J by 8 bases; unmatched bases: 7. Germline V gene lookup returns CDR1 SGHDT and CDR2 YYEEEE. In nucleotides, the CDR3 is TGTGCCAGCAGCCCCTCTAGCGGGGGGGCTGATGAGCAGTTCTTC. Translated: CASSPSSGGADEQFF.

The chain combines TRBV7-2 with TRBJ2-4; no definite D call. The germline V gene encodes CDR1 SGHTA and CDR2 FQGNSA. The V gene lost 5 bases and the J gene lost 3 bases, with 20 bases spanning the gap. The CDR3 covers 17 residues. Here the CDR3 reads CASSLPTRGIVKNIQYF. The CDR3 DNA reads as TGTGCCAGCAGCCTCCCGACGCGTGGGATTGTCAAAAACATTCAGTACTTC.

CDR3 nucleotide sequence: TGCAGCGTCAATTCGGGACAGGGAATAGACACTGAAGCTTTCTTT. Translated: CSVNSGQGIDTEAFF. The chain links TRBV29-1 to TRBJ1-1; 9 positions match TRBD1. The J segment lost 3 bases and the V segment lost 6 bases, leaving 11 bases of the junction unmatched. The CDR3 length is 15 residues. Looked up from germline, CDR1 is SQVTM and CDR2 is ANQGSEA.

The chain links TRBV6-5 to TRBJ2-3; the match to TRBD2 covers 10 bases. Germline-derived CDR1 and CDR2 are MNHEY and SVGAGI. Trimming took 5 bases from V and 5 from J; bases not matched to a gene: 10. The CDR3 has 16 amino acids. The CDR3 protein is CASSHQAGGPLDTQYF. CDR3 DNA sequence: TGTGCCAGCAGTCACCAAGCGGGGGGGCCATTAGATACGCAGTATTTT.